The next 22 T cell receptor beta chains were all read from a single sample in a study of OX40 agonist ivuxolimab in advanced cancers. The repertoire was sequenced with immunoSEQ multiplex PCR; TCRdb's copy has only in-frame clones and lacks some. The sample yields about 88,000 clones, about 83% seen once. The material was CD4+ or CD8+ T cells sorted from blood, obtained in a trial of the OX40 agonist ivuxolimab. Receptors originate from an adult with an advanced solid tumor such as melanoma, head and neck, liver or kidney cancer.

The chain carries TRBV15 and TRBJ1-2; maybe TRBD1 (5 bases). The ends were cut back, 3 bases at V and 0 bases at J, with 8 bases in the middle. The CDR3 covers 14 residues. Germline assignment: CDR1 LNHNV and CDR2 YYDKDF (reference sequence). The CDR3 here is CATSRGPANYGYTF. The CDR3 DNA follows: TGTGCCACCAGCAGGGGGCCGGCTAACTATGGCTACACCTTC.

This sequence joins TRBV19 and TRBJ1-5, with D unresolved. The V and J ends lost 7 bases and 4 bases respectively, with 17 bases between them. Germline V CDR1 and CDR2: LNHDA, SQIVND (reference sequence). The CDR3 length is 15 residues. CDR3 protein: CASTQKWGGNQPQHF. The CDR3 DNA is TGTGCCAGTACCCAAAAGTGGGGTGGGAATCAGCCCCAGCATTTT.

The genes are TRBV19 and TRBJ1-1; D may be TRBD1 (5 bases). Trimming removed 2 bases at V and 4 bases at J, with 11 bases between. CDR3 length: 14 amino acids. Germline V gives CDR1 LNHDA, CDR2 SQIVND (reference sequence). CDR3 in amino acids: CASSISNRGTEAFF. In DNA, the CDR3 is TGTGCCAGTAGTATATCCAATAGGGGCACTGAAGCTTTCTTT.

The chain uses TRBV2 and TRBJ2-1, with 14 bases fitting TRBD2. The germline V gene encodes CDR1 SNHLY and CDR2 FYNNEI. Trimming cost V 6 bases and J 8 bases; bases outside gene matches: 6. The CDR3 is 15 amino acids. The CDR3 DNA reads TGTGCCAGCAGGGAGGGACTAGCGGGAGCGGATGAGCAGTTCTTC. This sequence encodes CASREGLAGADEQFF. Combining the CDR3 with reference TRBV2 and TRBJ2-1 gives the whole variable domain EPEVTQTPSHQVTQMGQEVILRCVPISNHLYFYWYRQILGQKVEFLVSFYNNEISEKSEIFDDQFSVERPDGSNFTLKIRSTKLEDSAMYFCASREGLAGADEQFFGPGTRLTVL.

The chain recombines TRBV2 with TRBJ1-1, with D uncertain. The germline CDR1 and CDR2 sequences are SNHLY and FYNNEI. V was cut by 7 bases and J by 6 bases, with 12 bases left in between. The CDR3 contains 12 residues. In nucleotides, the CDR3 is TGTGCCAGCAAATGGGGAAGCCCTGAAGCTTTCTTT. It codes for CASKWGSPEAFF. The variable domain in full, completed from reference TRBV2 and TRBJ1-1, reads EPEVTQTPSHQVTQMGQEVILRCVPISNHLYFYWYRQILGQKVEFLVSFYNNEISEKSEIFDDQFSVERPDGSNFTLKIRSTKLEDSAMYFCASKWGSPEAFFGQGTRLTVV.

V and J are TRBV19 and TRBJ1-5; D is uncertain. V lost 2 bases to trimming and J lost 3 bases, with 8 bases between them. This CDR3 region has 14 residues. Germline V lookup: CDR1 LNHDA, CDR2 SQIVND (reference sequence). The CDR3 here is CASSIHSDNQPQHF. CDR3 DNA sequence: TGTGCCAGTAGTATACACAGTGACAATCAGCCCCAGCATTTT.

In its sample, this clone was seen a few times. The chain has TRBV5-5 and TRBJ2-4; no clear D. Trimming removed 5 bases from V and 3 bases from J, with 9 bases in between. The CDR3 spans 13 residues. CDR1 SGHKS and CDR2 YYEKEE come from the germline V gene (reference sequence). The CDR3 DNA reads TGTGCCAGCAGTGGGTCGGACAAAAACATTCAGTACTTC. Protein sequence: CASSGSDKNIQYF.

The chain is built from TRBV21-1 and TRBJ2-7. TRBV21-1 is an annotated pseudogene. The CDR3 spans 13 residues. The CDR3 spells CASSHNFSYEQYF. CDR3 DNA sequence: TGTGCCAGCAGCCACAACTTCTCCTACGAGCAGTACTTC.

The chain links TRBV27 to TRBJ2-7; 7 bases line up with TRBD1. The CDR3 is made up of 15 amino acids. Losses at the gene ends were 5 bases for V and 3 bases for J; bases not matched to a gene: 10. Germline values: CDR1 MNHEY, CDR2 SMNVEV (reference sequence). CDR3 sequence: CASSTRQGNRYEQYF. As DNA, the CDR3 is TGTGCCAGCAGTACCCGACAGGGTAACCGCTACGAGCAGTACTTC.

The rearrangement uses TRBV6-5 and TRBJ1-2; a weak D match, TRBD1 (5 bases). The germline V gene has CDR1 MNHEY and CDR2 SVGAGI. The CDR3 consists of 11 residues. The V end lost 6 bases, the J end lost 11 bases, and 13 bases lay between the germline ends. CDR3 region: CASSTGLDYTF. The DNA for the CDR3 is TGTGCCAGCAGCACGGGACTGGATTACACCTTC.

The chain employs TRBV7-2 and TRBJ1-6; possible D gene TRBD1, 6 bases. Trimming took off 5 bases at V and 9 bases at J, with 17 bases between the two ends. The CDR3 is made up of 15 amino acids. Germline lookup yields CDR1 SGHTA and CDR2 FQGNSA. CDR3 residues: CASSLKKGVGSPLHF. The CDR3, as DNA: TGTGCCAGCAGCCTCAAAAAGGGGGTCGGTTCACCCCTCCACTTT.

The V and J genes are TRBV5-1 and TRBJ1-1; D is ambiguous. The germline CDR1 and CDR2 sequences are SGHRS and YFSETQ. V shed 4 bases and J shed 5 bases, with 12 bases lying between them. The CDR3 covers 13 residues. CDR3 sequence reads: CASSRGKETEAFF. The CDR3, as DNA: TGCGCCAGCAGCCGTGGAAAAGAAACTGAAGCTTTCTTT.

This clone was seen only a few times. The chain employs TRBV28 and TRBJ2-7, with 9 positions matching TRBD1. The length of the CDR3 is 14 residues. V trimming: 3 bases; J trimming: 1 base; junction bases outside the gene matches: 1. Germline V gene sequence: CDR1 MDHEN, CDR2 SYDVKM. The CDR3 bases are TGTGCCAGCAGTTTGGGACAGGGTTCCTACGAGCAGTACTTC. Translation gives CASSLGQGSYEQYF.

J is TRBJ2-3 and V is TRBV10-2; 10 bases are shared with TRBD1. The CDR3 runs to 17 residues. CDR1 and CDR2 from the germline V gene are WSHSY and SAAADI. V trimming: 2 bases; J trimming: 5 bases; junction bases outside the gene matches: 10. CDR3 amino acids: CASSETAPGQGIDTQYF. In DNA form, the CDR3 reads TGCGCCAGCAGTGAGACCGCTCCGGGACAGGGGATAGATACGCAGTATTTT.

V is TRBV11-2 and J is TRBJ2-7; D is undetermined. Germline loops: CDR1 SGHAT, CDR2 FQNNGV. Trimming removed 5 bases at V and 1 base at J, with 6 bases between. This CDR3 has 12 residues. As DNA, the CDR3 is TGTGCCAGCAGCCTTATTTCCTACGAGCAGTACTTC. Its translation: CASSLISYEQYF.

The CDR3 spells CASSSTVGTNEKLFF. Here the CDR3 DNA reads TGCGCCAGCAGCTCCACAGTAGGAACTAATGAAAAACTGTTTTTT. The gene calls are TRBV5-1 and TRBJ1-4, with unresolved D. CDR1 SGHRS and CDR2 YFSETQ come from the germline V gene. The V end was cut by 3 bases, the J end by 1 base, with 10 bases between. The CDR3 totals 15 residues.

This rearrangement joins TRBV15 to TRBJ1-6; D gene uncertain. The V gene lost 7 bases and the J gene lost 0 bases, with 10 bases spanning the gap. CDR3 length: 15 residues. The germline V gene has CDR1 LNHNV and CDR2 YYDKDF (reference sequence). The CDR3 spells CATNTDFSYNSPLHF. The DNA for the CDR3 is TGTGCCACCAATACAGATTTCTCCTATAATTCACCCCTCCACTTT.

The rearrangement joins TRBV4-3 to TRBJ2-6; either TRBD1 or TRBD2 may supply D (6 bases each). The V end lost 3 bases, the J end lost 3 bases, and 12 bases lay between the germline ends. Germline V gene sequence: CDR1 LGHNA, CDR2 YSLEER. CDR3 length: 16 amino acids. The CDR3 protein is CASSQEGGNGANVLTF. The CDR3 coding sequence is TGCGCCAGCAGCCAGGAAGGGGGGAATGGGGCCAACGTCCTGACTTTC.

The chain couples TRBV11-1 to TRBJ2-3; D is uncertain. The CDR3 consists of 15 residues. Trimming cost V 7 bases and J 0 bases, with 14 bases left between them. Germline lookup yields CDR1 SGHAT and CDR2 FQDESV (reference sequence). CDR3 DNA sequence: TGTGCCAGCACCCCTCGCCCAACTAGCACAGATACGCAGTATTTT. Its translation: CASTPRPTSTDTQYF. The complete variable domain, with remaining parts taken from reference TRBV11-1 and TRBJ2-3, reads EAEVAQSPRYKITEKSQAVAFWCDPISGHATLYWYRQILGQGPELLVQFQDESVVDDSQLPKDRFSAERLKGVDSTLKIQPAELGDSAMYLCASTPRPTSTDTQYFGPGTRLTVL.

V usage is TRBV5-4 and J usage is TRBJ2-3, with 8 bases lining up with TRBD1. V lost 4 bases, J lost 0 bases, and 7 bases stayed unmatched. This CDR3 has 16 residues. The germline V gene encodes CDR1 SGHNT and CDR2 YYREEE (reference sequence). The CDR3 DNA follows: TGTGCCAGCAGCCAACCGACAGGGGCAAGCACAGATACGCAGTATTTT. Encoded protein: CASSQPTGASTDTQYF.

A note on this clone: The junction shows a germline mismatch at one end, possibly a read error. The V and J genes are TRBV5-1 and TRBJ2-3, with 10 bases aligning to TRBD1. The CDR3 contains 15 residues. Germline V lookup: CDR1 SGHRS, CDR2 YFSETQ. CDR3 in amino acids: CASSLTGGLTDTQYF. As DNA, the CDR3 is TGTGCCAGCAGCTTGACAGGGGGCCTCACAGATACGCAGTATTTT.

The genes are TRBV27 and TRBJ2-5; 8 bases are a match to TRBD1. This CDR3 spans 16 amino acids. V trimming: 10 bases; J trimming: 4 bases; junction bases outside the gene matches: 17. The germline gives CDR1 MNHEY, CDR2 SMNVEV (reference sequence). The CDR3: CATRDMRDRTTETQYF. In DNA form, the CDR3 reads TGTGCCACCCGGGATATGCGGGACAGGACTACAGAGACCCAGTACTTC.